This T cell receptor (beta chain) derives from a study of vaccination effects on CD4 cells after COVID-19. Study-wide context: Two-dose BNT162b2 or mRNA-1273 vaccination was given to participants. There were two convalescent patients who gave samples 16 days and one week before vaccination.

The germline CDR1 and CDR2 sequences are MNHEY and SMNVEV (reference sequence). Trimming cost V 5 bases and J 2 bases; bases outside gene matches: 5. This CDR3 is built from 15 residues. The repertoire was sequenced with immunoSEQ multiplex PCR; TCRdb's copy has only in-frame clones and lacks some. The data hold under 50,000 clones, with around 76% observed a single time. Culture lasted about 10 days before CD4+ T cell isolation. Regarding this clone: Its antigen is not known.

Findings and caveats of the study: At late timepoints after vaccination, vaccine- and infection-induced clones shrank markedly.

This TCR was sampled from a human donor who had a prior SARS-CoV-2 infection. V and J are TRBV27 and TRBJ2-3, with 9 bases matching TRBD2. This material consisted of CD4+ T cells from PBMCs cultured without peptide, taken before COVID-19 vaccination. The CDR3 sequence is CASSRLAEATDTQYF. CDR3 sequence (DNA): TGTGCCAGCAGTCGACTAGCGGAGGCCACAGATACGCAGTATTTT.